This record looks at one TCR beta chain sequence and its context. The data originate from a study of blood T cell repertoires in COVID-19. Across the whole study: COVID-19 samples collected from the United States, Italy and Spain covered acute and convalescent phases. PBMCs, B-cell-depleted T cells, or T cells provided the cDNA or gDNA that made up the material.

How the authors handled the data: Amplification of reference gene primers provided the estimated nucleated cell counts. Profiled with immunoSEQ multiplex PCR; TCRdb holds only in-frame clones, not every one. For V, J and clone size, that table is used; D and trimming come from the DNA. Among approximately 66,000 clones listed, roughly 86% were seen once. The V gene lost 5 bases and the J gene lost 4 bases, with 9 bases spanning the gap. The CDR3 has 12 amino acids. The chain couples TRBV12-3 or TRBV12-4 to TRBJ2-7; D call uncertain. The sample comprised peripheral blood. This clonotype was sampled from a woman aged 50 to 65 with active or convalescent COVID-19. DNA of the CDR3: TGTGCCAGCAGTCCCAGTTTTTACGAGCAGTACTTC. Its translation: CASSPSFYEQYF.